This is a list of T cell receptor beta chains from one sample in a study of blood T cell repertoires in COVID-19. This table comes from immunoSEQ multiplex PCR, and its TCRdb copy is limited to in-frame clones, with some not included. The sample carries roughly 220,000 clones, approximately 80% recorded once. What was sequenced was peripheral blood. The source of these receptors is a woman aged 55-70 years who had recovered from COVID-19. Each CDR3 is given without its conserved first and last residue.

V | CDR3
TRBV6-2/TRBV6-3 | ASSYSTSGGAEQY
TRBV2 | ASRSGGDRDTQY
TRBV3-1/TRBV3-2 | ASSRGLAGSYIRANVLT
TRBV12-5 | ASGSTGWNTGELF
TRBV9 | ASSPRGGGDYGYT
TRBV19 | ASSTRRAGTETQY
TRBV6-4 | AKPVGGYT
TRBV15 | ATSREVSGGAVETQY
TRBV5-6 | ASSRGVSYEQY
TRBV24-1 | ATSDPSGRGRSNEQF
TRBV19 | ASSIVRGAGNEQF
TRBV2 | ASSETSGGLVNEQF
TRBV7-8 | ASSLERGVLAF
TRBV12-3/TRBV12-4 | ASSFGPNYGYT
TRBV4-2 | ASSQQAGGTNEKLF
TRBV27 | ASSPTTGAFYEQY
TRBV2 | ASSARAPGLEKLF
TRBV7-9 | ASTVQGQLNTGELF
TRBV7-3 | ASSLSPGTSGNTIY
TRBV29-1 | SVGAFTGELF
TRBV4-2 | ASSQRQGPYEQY
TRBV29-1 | SVEGQDTGRRI
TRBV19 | ASSIPPVDTQY
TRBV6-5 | ASSYSELRNEQY
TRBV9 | ASSGRIRDLSGEQF
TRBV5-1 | ASSLAGDEQF
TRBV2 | ASRMGQLTDTQY
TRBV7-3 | ASGTSGGKTQY
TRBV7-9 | ASSAPGQGDTYEQY
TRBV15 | ATSRERYGNEKLF
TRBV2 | ASSVQGLSNQPQH
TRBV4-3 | ASSQEILAGGGRF
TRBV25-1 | ASSQGLTEAF